In its sample, the clone carrying this TCR beta chain was seen a few times. The data belong to a study of blood T cells in healthy people across ages. Together with a sample-barcoded 5' primer, a J-beta primer mix was included in a second PCR lasting roughly 6 to 12 cycles. TCRdb analysed the 5' RACE reads with MiXCR anew, one entry per CDR3 protein. The sample has about 1.8 million distinct CDR3 sequences; around half are singletons. Germline CDR1 reads MNHEY; CDR2 reads SMNVEV (reference sequence). V was shortened by 2 bases and J by 5 bases, with 12 bases between the two germline ends. This CDR3 has 14 amino acids.

The receptor was isolated from a woman aged 40-49 years in good health. Sample: blood. The chain combines TRBV27 with TRBJ2-5; weak D call: TRBD2 (6 bases). The DNA of the CDR3 is TGTGCCAGCAGTTTAATGGGACTCGTGGAGACCCAGTACTTC. Protein sequence: CASSLMGLVETQYF.